The subject of this entry is one T cell receptor beta chain. This clone appeared a few times. This clone's antigen is unknown. Per-nucleotide qualities are absent, and no much larger clonotype sits a single base away. The data originate from a study of blood T cell repertoires in COVID-19 (TCRdb year 2020). Background for the entire study: The collaborator samples originated in the United States, Italy and Spain and spanned the acute and convalescent phases of COVID-19. The material from the prospective study consisted of cDNA or gDNA derived from T cells, B-cell-depleted T cells, or PBMCs. Where available, HLA class I and class II types were taken from metadata supplied by the sample provider and were not determined by assay-based typing. The sample metadata nearly always contained a de-identified subject ID, COVID-19 status, age in years and sex. Samples were obtained from the ongoing ImmuneRACE study (first 160 participants) and from roughly 1,300 subjects provided by 6 global collaborators. The dataset comprised deeply sampled blood TCRbeta repertoires from subjects exposed to, actively infected with, or recovered from COVID-19. The repertoires were released in a freely available public database intended as a resource for research on the immune response to SARS-CoV-2.

The collaborating institutions used their own protocols to collect whole blood in K2EDTA tubes. For TCRbeta analysis, collaborators shipped samples as frozen whole blood, isolated PBMCs, or DNA extracted from either of those sample types. TCRbeta CDR3 regions were amplified from genomic DNA by means of the immunoSEQ Assay, a bias-controlled multiplex PCR. Per the authors' processing: The number of nucleated cells in each sample was estimated by amplification of reference gene primers within the assay. Sequence reads were collapsed and filtered to measure the absolute abundance of every unique TCRbeta CDR3 rearrangement. For each sample, productive Simpson clonality was calculated as the square root of Simpson's diversity index across productive rearrangements. TCRdb took this table from immuneACCESS and kept in-frame rearrangements with V and J called. Such tables lack part of the clones; where checked against another copy, unresolved V genes explain under half of the gap, and the rest is unexplained. V and J calls and clone size are copied from that table; D and trimming were computed from the DNA. The sample has 95,000 to 150,000 clones on record, about 91% of them singletons. Nearly 0.9% of the sample is taken by the ten largest.

The CDR3 measures 15 amino acids from cysteine to phenylalanine. Only CDR3 DNA is held: 45 bases, read in frame from base 1. V trim: 0 bases; J trim: 7 bases; unmatched bases: 6. CDR1 and CDR2, per the germline V gene, are KGHSH and LQKENI. Results and caveats for the whole study, not just this receptor: The amount of clinical and demographic metadata varied by source and participant and was provided uncurated.

The material sequenced was peripheral blood. The sequence is built from TRBV18 and TRBJ2-7, with 10 bases matching TRBD1. The receptor's source is a woman aged 45-59 years with active or convalescent COVID-19. Here is the DNA: TGTGCCAGCTCACCACCGACAGCGGGACAGGGGGAGCAGTACTTC. Translated, it gives CASSPPTAGQGEQYF.